This entry features one T cell receptor (beta chain) sequence. The data were obtained in a study of PD-1 and CTLA-4 blockade in melanoma. V shed 2 bases and J shed 7 bases, with 9 bases lying between them. CDR3 size: 12 residues. Germline values: CDR1 SGHNT, CDR2 YYREEE (reference sequence). Clones were read by immunoSEQ multiplex PCR, and TCRdb kept only the in-frame ones, dropping some. This sample carries some 33,000 clones, approximately 90% of them seen once, and the ten largest clones take 5% to 7.5%. The receptor was derived from a human donor with melanoma. Here the sequenced sample was CD8+ T cells from peripheral blood, taken from a patient given anti-PD-1 treatment. This chain uses TRBV5-4 with TRBJ1-1, with D unclear. This CDR3 is CASSLWSDEAFF. In DNA, the CDR3 is TGTGCCAGCAGCTTATGGTCAGATGAAGCTTTCTTT.